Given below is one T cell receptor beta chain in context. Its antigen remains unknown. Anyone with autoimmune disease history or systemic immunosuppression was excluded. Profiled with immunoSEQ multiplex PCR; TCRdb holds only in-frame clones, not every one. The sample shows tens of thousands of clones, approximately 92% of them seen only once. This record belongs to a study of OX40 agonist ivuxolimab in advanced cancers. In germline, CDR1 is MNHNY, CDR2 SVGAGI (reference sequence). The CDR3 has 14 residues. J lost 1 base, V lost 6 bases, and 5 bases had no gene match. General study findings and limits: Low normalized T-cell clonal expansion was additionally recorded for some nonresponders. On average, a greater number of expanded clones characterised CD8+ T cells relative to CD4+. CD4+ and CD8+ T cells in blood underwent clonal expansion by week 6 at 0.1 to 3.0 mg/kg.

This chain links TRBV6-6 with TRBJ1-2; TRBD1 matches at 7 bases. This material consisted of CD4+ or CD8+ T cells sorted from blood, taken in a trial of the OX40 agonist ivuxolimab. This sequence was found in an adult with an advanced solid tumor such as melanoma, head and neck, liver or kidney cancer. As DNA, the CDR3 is TGTGCCAGCAGACCGGGACAGAATAACTATGGCTACACCTTC. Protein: CASRPGQNNYGYTF.